One and the same sample provided the 31 T cell receptor beta chains below, sequenced in a study of T cells in Graves' hyperthyroidism and ophthalmopathy (dated by TCRdb to the late 2010s). Libraries came from multiplex PCR. TCRdb names Illumina HiSeq 2000 as the instrument used. Amplification of TCR beta CDR3 regions was carried out from RNA transcripts. The first round of RT-PCR for the TCR CDR3 was performed with the HTBI primer set and the Qiagen OneStep RT-PCR kit. The public reads were reanalyzed by TCRdb: fastp trimming at Q25, MiXCR alignment, in-frame beta chains only. Rows with a matching CDR3 protein are joined into one entry that keeps the most common DNA and genes. A total of hundreds of thousands of distinct CDR3 sequences appear in this sample, approximately 40% of them only once. The ten largest clonotypes hold about 9% of the sample. Material for sequencing was blood. Receptor source: a young man with Graves' hyperthyroidism.

The J gene is TRBJ2-7, the V gene TRBV7-2, with D unresolved. The germline CDR1 and CDR2 sequences are SGHTA and FQGNSA. V lost 3 bases, J lost 3 bases, and 12 bases lay in between. The CDR3 extends over 14 amino acids. CDR3 in DNA: TGTGCCAGCAGCTTCGTCCCTGGGAACTACGAGCAGTACTTC. Its translation is CASSFVPGNYEQYF.

In regard to this clonotype: This may come from a read error, since a much larger clone is one base off. J is TRBJ2-5 and V is TRBV7-3; 9 bases agree with TRBD1. This CDR3 is 14 amino acids long. V trimming: 6 bases; J trimming: 5 bases; junction bases outside the gene matches: 7. Germline CDR1 SGHTA, CDR2 FQGTGA. CDR3 DNA sequence: TGTGCCAGCAGTACACAGGGGGCGGGGGAGACCCAGTACTTC. Protein product: CASSTQGAGETQYF.

This clonotype was counted ten times or more. This rearrangement joins TRBV7-9 to TRBJ1-2; 8 nucleotides agree with TRBD1. J lost 6 bases, V lost 5 bases, and 11 bases had no gene match. The germline V gene encodes CDR1 SEHNR and CDR2 FQNEAQ (reference sequence). CDR3 size: 15 residues. The CDR3 spells CASSLGQGEGNGYTF. The DNA for the CDR3 is TGTGCCAGCAGCCTAGGACAGGGAGAAGGCAATGGCTACACCTTC.

This clonotype was seen more than once but under ten times. CDR3 sequence: CASSLGAGGNQETQYF. CDR3 nucleotides: TGTGCCAGCAGCTTAGGAGCGGGAGGCAACCAAGAGACCCAGTACTTC. This rearrangement joins TRBV7-8 to TRBJ2-5, with TRBD2 matching 9 bases. CDR3 size: 16 residues. Germline CDR1 SGHVS, CDR2 FQNEAQ. Losses at the gene ends were 1 base for V and 0 bases for J; bases not matched to a gene: 3.

This clonotype has ten or more counts. The chain carries TRBV14 and TRBJ1-2; TRBD1 might be the D (6 bases). This CDR3 spans 13 amino acids. V gave up 1 base and J gave up 6 bases, with 9 bases separating them. Germline CDR1 is SGHDN and CDR2 is FVKESK. CDR3 sequence reads: CASSQAGADGYTF. CDR3 in DNA: TGTGCCAGCAGCCAAGCAGGGGCCGATGGCTACACCTTC.

The rearrangement links TRBV9 to TRBJ2-2; 10 bases fit TRBD1. The CDR3 consists of 16 residues. Germline assignment: CDR1 SGDLS and CDR2 YYNGEE. Trimming at V came to 3 bases and at J to 3 bases, leaving 5 bases not matched to a gene. The CDR3 here is CASSATGGADTGELFF. CDR3 bases: TGTGCCAGCAGCGCGACAGGGGGCGCGGACACCGGGGAGCTGTTTTTT.

The count of this clonotype is one. The J gene is TRBJ2-7, the V gene TRBV5-1; 7 bases align to TRBD2. This CDR3 has 17 residues. Germline lookup yields CDR1 SGHRS and CDR2 YFSETQ. Germline trimming cut 0 bases from V and 3 bases from J; bases unmatched to any gene: 12. The CDR3 loop is CASSLVVTNTGGYEQYF. DNA of the CDR3: TGCGCCAGCAGCTTGGTCGTAACAAACACGGGGGGCTACGAGCAGTACTTC.

The chain combines TRBV7-9 with TRBJ2-7; TRBD2 is a possible D gene (6 bases). Germline V gene data show CDR1 as SEHNR and CDR2 as FQNEAQ (reference sequence). The CDR3 totals 16 residues. V lost 5 bases and J lost 6, with 23 bases in between. In DNA, the CDR3 is TGTGCCAGCAGCCGCTTTGGGGGGACGGCCAAGGGCGAGCAGTACTTC. Translating it yields CASSRFGGTAKGEQYF. The variable domain in full, completed from reference TRBV7-9 and TRBJ2-7, reads DTGVSQNPRHKITKRGQNVTFRCDPISEHNRLYWYRQTLGQGPEFLTYFQNEAQLEKSRLLSDRFSAERPKGSFSTLEIQRTEQGDSAMYLCASSRFGGTAKGEQYFGPGTRLTVT.

The gene calls are TRBV2 and TRBJ1-5; D not certain. V shed 8 bases and J shed 7 bases, with 24 bases lying between them. The CDR3 is 16 amino acids. Germline-derived CDR1 and CDR2 are SNHLY and FYNNEI. The CDR3 nucleotides are TGTGCCAGCTCGCCGACGGGTCCGAGGGCGGGCCAGCCCCAGCATTTT. It encodes CASSPTGPRAGQPQHF.

The table lists this clonotype with a few counts. J is TRBJ1-5 and V is TRBV7-6; D possibly corresponds to TRBD1 (6 bases). Germline V gene data show CDR1 as SGHVS and CDR2 as FNYEAQ. CDR3 length: 16 residues. Trimming pared 5 bases from V and 0 bases from J, leaving 14 bases between. The CDR3 here is CASSPLQGISNQPQHF. CDR3 sequence (DNA): TGTGCCAGCAGCCCTCTCCAGGGGATTAGCAATCAGCCCCAGCATTTT.

This clonotype came up many times. V and J are TRBV5-1 and TRBJ2-7; 14 bases are a match to TRBD2. Per the germline V gene, CDR1 is SGHRS and CDR2 is YFSETQ. V dropped 5 bases and J dropped 7; count of bases not matched to a gene: 5. This CDR3 is 14 amino acids long. This CDR3 reads CASSPGLAGVEQYF. The CDR3 bases are TGCGCCAGCAGTCCGGGACTAGCGGGAGTTGAGCAGTACTTC.

The V call is TRBV7-8, the J call TRBJ2-5; TRBD2 might be the D (6 bases). CDR3 length equals 14 residues. Germline assignment: CDR1 SGHVS and CDR2 FQNEAQ. The ends were cut back, 4 bases at V and 2 bases at J, with 11 bases in the middle. The CDR3 loop is CASSYLARQETQYF. The CDR3 DNA follows: TGTGCCAGCAGCTACCTAGCGCGGCAAGAGACCCAGTACTTC.

The chain uses TRBV6-5 and TRBJ2-5; a possible D gene is TRBD1 (6 bases). Trimming removed 0 bases from V and 5 bases from J, with 13 bases in between. There are 15 residues in the CDR3. Germline lookup yields CDR1 MNHEY and CDR2 SVGAGI. The CDR3 nucleotides read TGTGCCAGCAGTTACTCTTGGACAGACGAGGAGACCCAGTACTTC. It yields the protein CASSYSWTDEETQYF.

This clonotype was picked up a small number of times. The chain joins TRBV10-3 to TRBJ2-3; TRBD1 matches 9 bases. The V gene's germline CDR1 is ENHRY and CDR2 SYGVKD. The CDR3 is 17 residues long. Trimming took 6 bases from V and 4 from J; bases not matched to a gene: 14. This CDR3 reads CAISGLRTGDSSDTQYF. DNA for the CDR3: TGTGCCATCAGCGGACTCCGGACAGGGGACTCATCAGATACGCAGTATTTT.

To note about this clonotype: The CDR3 end shows no conserved phenylalanine or tryptophan, and so a read error is likely. The chain employs TRBV2 and TRBJ2-5; D is unresolved. From germline, CDR1 is SNHLY and CDR2 FYNNEI. Deletions cut 4 bases from V and 6 bases from J, with 12 bases between. CDR3 length: 13 amino acids. In DNA form, the CDR3 reads TGTGCCAGCAGTGGAGATATGGAAAAGACCCAGTACTCC. Translated: CASSGDMEKTQYS.

This clonotype was counted many times. V is TRBV25-1 and J is TRBJ1-1; D uncertain. Per the germline V gene, CDR1 is MGHDK and CDR2 is SYGVNS. With 1 base removed from V and 5 bases from J, the gap between germline ends came to 14 bases. The CDR3 runs 15 residues. CDR3 in DNA: TGTGCCAGCAGTGAATTATCGGGTGCAATAACTGAAGCTTTCTTT. Protein: CASSELSGAITEAFF.

This clonotype was found once. V and J are TRBV2 and TRBJ1-6, with D unclear. This CDR3 has 11 residues. Germline V gives CDR1 SNHLY, CDR2 FYNNEI. With 4 bases removed from V and 11 bases from J, the gap between germline ends came to 6 bases. CDR3 sequence reads: CASSVETPLHF. The CDR3 region has the DNA TGTGCCAGCAGTGTGGAGACACCCCTCCACTTT.

A note on this clonotype: This could be a read error, since a much larger clone is one nucleotide away. J is TRBJ1-1 and V is TRBV6-5; D may be TRBD1 (5 bases). CDR1 and CDR2 (germline): MNHEY, SVGAGI. CDR3 length: 12 amino acids. The DNA for the CDR3 is TGTGCCAGCACCCTCGGTGGGACTGGAGCTTTCTTT. Its protein product is CASTLGGTGAFF.

Turning to this clonotype: This may be a read error: a much more frequent sequence differs by one nucleotide. V is TRBV20-1 and J is TRBJ2-5, with 7 bases fitting TRBD2. There are 12 residues in the CDR3. Trimming took 5 bases from V and 9 from J; bases not matched to a gene: 9. Germline V gene sequence: CDR1 DFQATT, CDR2 SNEGSKA (reference sequence). For the CDR3, the DNA is TGCAGTGCTCTCAGCGGGGTGGAGGCCCAGTACTTC. It encodes CSALSGVEAQYF.

The V gene is TRBV6-5, the J gene TRBJ2-2; D gene uncertain. CDR3 length: 14 residues. Germline V gene lookup returns CDR1 MNHEY and CDR2 SVGAGI. With 6 bases removed from V and 10 bases from J, the gap between germline ends came to 18 bases. CDR3 in DNA: TGTGCCAGCAGCCGAATGGACGGTGCCGCGGAGCTGTTTTTT. Protein: CASSRMDGAAELFF.

On this clonotype: The DNA is omitted, as the CDR3 cannot be located on it reliably, and the CDR3 follows TCRdb's listing. The chain is built from TRBV25-1 and TRBJ2-6; the table names TRBD2, a call not compared with the DNA. In germline, CDR1 is MGHDK, CDR2 SYGVNS. The CDR3 spans 21 residues, counting both ends. The CDR3 loop is CASSETTYICSARSGANVLTF.

In the case of this clonotype: Germline is not matched at one junction end, which may reflect a read error. V and J are TRBV7-6 and TRBJ2-2; D gene unclear. The germline gives CDR1 SGHVS, CDR2 FNYEAQ. There are 12 residues in the CDR3. Here the CDR3 DNA reads TGTGTCAGCAGCCTGGGTCCCGGGGAGCTGTTTTTT. This encodes CVSSLGPGELFF.

The chain recombines TRBV20-1 with TRBJ2-7, with D tentatively TRBD2 (6 bases). The CDR3 is 14 residues long. Germline V gives CDR1 DFQATT, CDR2 SNEGSKA (reference sequence). The V end lost 5 bases, the J end lost 5 bases, and 19 bases lay between the germline ends. The CDR3 coding sequence is TGCAGTGCTTCTCCGGGACTGCTGGACCACGAGCAGTACTTC. It specifies CSASPGLLDHEQYF.

CDR3 protein: CASSLGGPQPQHF. CDR3 nucleotides: TGCGCCAGCAGCTTGGGGGGGCCCCAGCCCCAGCATTTT. The V call is TRBV5-1, the J call TRBJ1-5; D possibly corresponds to TRBD1 (6 bases). This CDR3 region has 13 residues. The ends were cut back, 0 bases at V and 7 bases at J, with 8 bases in the middle. The germline CDR1 and CDR2 sequences are SGHRS and YFSETQ.

Many counts were recorded for this clonotype. The V gene is TRBV2, the J gene TRBJ2-2; D remains unclear. Trimming removed 1 base from V and 8 bases from J, with 14 bases in between. CDR3 size: 15 residues. Germline CDR1 reads SNHLY; CDR2 reads FYNNEI. The CDR3 loop is CASSEGLGSGGELFF. In DNA, the CDR3 is TGTGCCAGCAGTGAAGGTCTAGGGTCGGGTGGGGAGCTGTTTTTT.

The rearrangement joins TRBV7-2 to TRBJ1-1; perhaps TRBD1 as D (5 bases). CDR1 and CDR2 (germline): SGHTA, FQGNSA. This CDR3 is built from 13 residues. V was cut by 5 bases and J by 10 bases, with 17 bases left in between. CDR3 bases: TGTGCCAGCAGCCAAGGAAGTGTCGGGGGAGCTTTCTTT. Translating gives CASSQGSVGGAFF.

This sequence joins TRBV12-3 or TRBV12-4 and TRBJ1-1; D unclear. Between the trimmed V and J ends, which lost 4 bases and 0 bases, there was a span of 9 bases. CDR3 size: 14 residues. Here the CDR3 DNA reads TGTGCCAGCAGTTACGGGGAGGTGAACACTGAAGCTTTCTTT. Its translation: CASSYGEVNTEAFF.

The chain employs TRBV9 and TRBJ1-1, with a tentative D call TRBD1 (6 bases). Germline-derived CDR1 and CDR2 are SGDLS and YYNGEE. Trimming pared 3 bases from V and 8 bases from J, leaving 17 bases between. This CDR3 comprises 14 residues. The CDR3 spells CASSGEGGAREAFF. The CDR3, as DNA: TGTGCCAGCAGCGGCGAGGGGGGGGCTCGCGAAGCTTTCTTT.

This clonotype was observed a few times. The CDR3 sequence: CASWTSPSSYEQYF. CDR3 coding DNA: TGTGCCAGTTGGACTAGCCCCAGCTCCTACGAGCAGTACTTC. The rearrangement joins TRBV7-2 to TRBJ2-7; 8 positions agree with TRBD2. The CDR3 covers 14 residues. Germline values: CDR1 SGHTA, CDR2 FQGNSA. The junction had 7 bases not matched to a gene; V was cut back by 9 bases and J by 0 bases. Full variable domain (remainder filled in from reference TRBV7-2 and TRBJ2-7): GAGVSQSPSNKVTEKGKDVELRCDPISGHTALYWYRQSLGQGLEFLIYFQGNSAPDKSGLPSDRFSAERTGGSVSTLTIQRTQQEDSAVYLCASWTSPSSYEQYFGPGTRLTVT.

On this clonotype itself: The junction departs from the called germline gene at one end, perhaps through a read error. The V gene is TRBV2, the J gene TRBJ1-1; the D is unclear. CDR1 SNHLY and CDR2 FYNNEI come from the germline V gene. The CDR3 is 12 residues long. CDR3 residues: CASLDRTTEAFF. DNA of the CDR3: TGTGCCAGCTTAGACCGGACTACTGAAGCCTTCTTT.

The chain employs TRBV7-4 and TRBJ2-7; tentatively, D is TRBD1 (5 bases). CDR1 is SGHVT and CDR2 is SQSDAQ in the germline V gene. The V gene lost 6 bases and the J gene lost 12 bases, with 15 bases spanning the gap. This CDR3 contains 11 residues. CDR3 loop: CASSFMDNAYF. The CDR3 nucleotides read TGTGCCAGCAGTTTCATGGACAATGCGTACTTC.